The 18 T cell receptor beta chains below all came from one sample that was sequenced in a study of CD8+CD57+ T cells in acquired aplastic anemia. By flow cytometry, patients selected for sequencing had shown an expansion of CD8+CD57+ cells. Profiles of TCR beta VDJ and CDR3 were generated from a genomic DNA template. TCRdb re-called the reads with MiXCR, one entry per CDR3 protein. The data hold fewer than 200,000 distinct CDR3 sequences, with 48% observed a single time. The sequenced material came from sorted CD4+, CD8+, or CD8+CD57+ T cells (not recorded which) from PBMCs. These receptors originate from a human donor with aplastic anemia.

V usage is TRBV28 and J usage is TRBJ1-1; D gene ambiguous. V shed 6 bases and J shed 10 bases, with 15 bases lying between them. Germline V gene lookup returns CDR1 MDHEN and CDR2 SYDVKM. The length of the CDR3 is 12 residues. CDR3: CASSRAGVRAFF. The CDR3 region has the DNA TGTGCCAGCAGCCGTGCCGGGGTACGAGCTTTCTTT.

This clonotype was observed once. The V call is TRBV7-9, the J call TRBJ1-5; D is perhaps TRBD1 (6 bases). V dropped 7 bases and J dropped 2 bases, with 15 bases sitting between them. The CDR3 has 15 residues. From germline, CDR1 is SEHNR and CDR2 FQNEAQ (reference sequence). Here the CDR3 DNA reads TGTGCCAGCACCCTGTCAGGGGTGGGCAATCAGCCCCAGCATTTT. As protein: CASTLSGVGNQPQHF.

This clonotype was found many times. J is TRBJ2-5 and V is TRBV18, with D unresolved. Trimming took 3 bases from V and 2 from J, leaving 10 bases between them. This CDR3 region has 14 residues. Germline V gene data show CDR1 as KGHSH and CDR2 as LQKENI. This CDR3 is CASSPGLVQETQYF. The CDR3 region has the DNA TGTGCCAGCTCACCGGGATTGGTACAAGAGACCCAGTACTTC. Based on the CDR3 plus reference TRBV18 and TRBJ2-5, the full variable domain is NAGVMQNPRHLVRRRGQEARLRCSPMKGHSHVYWYRQLPEEGLKFMVYLQKENIIDESGMPKERFSAEFPKEGPSILRIQQVVRGDSAAYFCASSPGLVQETQYFGPGTRLLVL.

The chain has TRBV27 and TRBJ2-3; 8 bases are a match to TRBD1. The trim removed 4 bases at V and 6 bases at J, leaving 9 bases unmatched. Per germline, CDR1 MNHEY and CDR2 SMNVEV (reference sequence). CDR3 length: 15 residues. The CDR3 here is CASSSWTGRFDTQYF. CDR3 coding DNA: TGTGCCAGCAGTTCATGGACAGGGAGGTTTGATACGCAGTATTTT.

This clonotype was counted once. V gene TRBV11-1 combines with J gene TRBJ2-5; D might be TRBD2 (6 bases). Germline V gives CDR1 SGHAT, CDR2 FQDESV (reference sequence). This CDR3 region has 17 residues. Trimming removed 5 bases from V and 4 bases from J, with 23 bases in between. The CDR3 loop is CASSLLMGGNAGETQYF. In DNA, the CDR3 is TGTGCCAGCAGCCTGCTGATGGGGGGAAACGCTGGAGAGACCCAGTACTTC.

The V call is TRBV6-4, the J call TRBJ2-5, with D perhaps matching TRBD1 or TRBD2 (6 bases each). From germline, CDR1 is MRHNA and CDR2 SNTAGT. The germline V and J ends were trimmed by 0 bases and 2 bases, with 10 bases remaining between them. The CDR3 spans 15 residues. CDR3 in amino acids: CASSDSEGGQETQYF. The CDR3 bases are TGTGCCAGCAGTGACTCCGAAGGGGGGCAAGAGACCCAGTACTTC.

This clonotype occurred a few times. The V call is TRBV7-9, the J call TRBJ2-7; D is undetermined. The CDR3 has 15 residues. In germline, CDR1 is SEHNR, CDR2 FQNEAQ (reference sequence). V lost 5 bases and J 0 bases, leaving 14 bases between the germline ends. CDR3 amino acids: CASSRTQDTSYEQYF. CDR3 bases: TGTGCCAGCAGCCGGACGCAAGACACCTCCTACGAGCAGTACTTC.

This chain uses TRBV24-1 with TRBJ2-7; D might be TRBD2 (6 bases). The V end was cut by 4 bases, the J end by 0 bases, with 12 bases between. Germline CDR1 KGHDR, CDR2 SFDVKD. The CDR3 loop spans 15 amino acids. The CDR3 is CATSDGAGSSYEQYF. In nucleotides, the CDR3 is TGTGCCACCAGTGACGGGGCGGGGAGCTCCTACGAGCAGTACTTC.

This clonotype was recorded many times. V and J are TRBV19 and TRBJ2-3; TRBD2 matches at 11 bases. Germline trimming cut 6 bases from V and 1 base from J; bases unmatched to any gene: 6. The CDR3 runs 16 residues. CDR1 is LNHDA and CDR2 is SQIVND in the germline V gene (reference sequence). The CDR3 region is CASSLQGLAGTDTQYF. The CDR3 coding sequence is TGTGCCAGTAGCCTCCAGGGACTAGCGGGCACAGATACGCAGTATTTT.

This clonotype was found a few times. This chain links TRBV6-6 with TRBJ2-4; 8 bases match TRBD2. CDR1 is MNHNY and CDR2 is SVGAGI in the germline V gene (reference sequence). The CDR3 contains 15 residues. The ends lost 5 bases at V and 5 bases at J; junction bases unmatched: 8. CDR3 sequence: CASSGRLGGENIQYF. CDR3 sequence (DNA): TGTGCCAGCAGTGGACGTCTCGGGGGGGAAAACATTCAGTACTTC.

The rearrangement uses TRBV12-3 or TRBV12-4 and TRBJ2-2; D gene uncertain. This CDR3 is built from 13 residues. Trimming stripped 5 bases from V and 5 bases from J, with 9 bases between. The CDR3 protein is CASSRLQTGELFF. The CDR3 DNA is TGTGCCAGCAGTCGATTACAGACCGGGGAGCTGTTTTTT.

Ten or more counts support this clonotype. V usage is TRBV6-1 and J usage is TRBJ2-7; 7 bases are a match to TRBD1. CDR1 and CDR2 from the germline V gene are MNHNS and SASEGT. There are 14 residues in the CDR3. Germline trimming cut 7 bases from V and 0 bases from J; bases unmatched to any gene: 6. Written as DNA, the CDR3 is TGTGCCAGCACGGGTCAGGGGGTCTCCTACGAGCAGTACTTC. This sequence encodes CASTGQGVSYEQYF.

This sequence joins TRBV11-1 and TRBJ2-3; 8 nucleotides align to TRBD2. Germline V gene lookup returns CDR1 SGHAT and CDR2 FQDESV (reference sequence). The CDR3 runs 18 residues. The V and J ends lost 7 bases and 4 bases, in that order; junction bases with no gene match: 19. Written as DNA, the CDR3 is TGTGCCAGCACATCTCAAACTCAACTAGCGGAAGTGGCAGATACGCAGTATTTT. Encoded protein: CASTSQTQLAEVADTQYF.

This clonotype came up a few times. The rearrangement links TRBV2 to TRBJ2-5, with D maybe TRBD2 (5 bases). Trimming cost V 6 bases and J 9 bases, with 20 bases left between them. Per the germline V gene, CDR1 is SNHLY and CDR2 is FYNNEI. The CDR3 length is 14 residues. This CDR3 reads CASRTRLGTEAQYF. As DNA, the CDR3 is TGTGCCAGCAGAACCCGCCTTGGAACGGAGGCCCAGTACTTC.

Turning to this clonotype: Given a much more abundant clone one base away, this may be a read error. The rearrangement joins TRBV3-1 to TRBJ1-1; 8 bases map to TRBD1. Per germline, CDR1 LGHDT and CDR2 YNNKEL (reference sequence). The CDR3 sequence is 17 residues long. The CDR3 sequence: CAGSRGQGLNWNTEAFF. Here the CDR3 DNA reads TGTGCCGGCAGCCGAGGACAGGGTCTTAATTGGAACACTGAAGCTTTCTTT.

Details on this clonotype: This may stem from a read error, because a much larger clone lies one nucleotide away. The CDR3 region has the DNA TGTGCCAGCTCACCAGACGGGGACACTGAAGCTTTCTTT. Translation: CASSPDGDTEAFF. The chain couples TRBV18 to TRBJ1-1, with unresolved D. The CDR3 contains 13 residues. Germline V gene sequence: CDR1 KGHSH, CDR2 LQKENI. V lost 2 bases to trimming and J lost 3 bases, with 7 bases between them.

This clonotype showed up just once. V usage is TRBV20-1 and J usage is TRBJ1-1; the match to TRBD1 covers 8 bases. With 3 bases clipped from V and 5 bases from J, the junction kept 5 bases outside the gene matches. From germline, CDR1 is DFQATT and CDR2 SNEGSKA (reference sequence). The CDR3 sequence is 13 residues long. This CDR3 is CSARDRVLTEAFF. CDR3 bases: TGCAGTGCTAGGGACAGGGTATTGACTGAAGCTTTCTTT.

V gene TRBV24-1 combines with J gene TRBJ2-1; TRBD1 agrees at 10 bases. Germline V gives CDR1 KGHDR, CDR2 SFDVKD. V was clipped by 2 bases and J by 7 bases; unmatched bases: 4. The CDR3 is made up of 15 amino acids. The CDR3: CATSDWTGGGNEQFF. CDR3 in DNA: TGTGCCACCAGTGATTGGACAGGGGGGGGGAATGAGCAGTTCTTC.